This TCR beta chain was captured in a study of regulatory T cells in long-lasting Graves disease. Time point indicated: persistent/refractory GD, antithyroid drugs over 5 years with positive TRAb. Generation of the TCR library employed RNA extracted from PBMCs. V gave up 4 bases and J gave up 3 bases, with 12 bases separating them. The V gene's germline CDR1 is KGHSH and CDR2 LQKENI. The CDR3 totals 14 residues. The TCR beta library used iRepertoire HTBI primers with Arm-PCR amplification of CDR3. From the multiplex PCR reads, TCRdb called clonotypes with MiXCR, one entry per CDR3 protein. The sample has around 340,000 distinct CDR3 sequences; about 18% are singletons.

This clonotype originated in a female donor with Graves disease. The V gene is TRBV18, the J gene TRBJ1-1; tentatively, D is TRBD1 (5 bases). The starting material was peripheral blood mononuclear cells (PBMCs), obtained when the disease was refractory, from a patient treated with antithyroid drugs. The chain's CDR3 is CASSLSGSDTEAFF. CDR3 nucleotides: TGTGCCAGCTCACTTTCAGGGAGCGACACTGAAGCTTTCTTT.